Sequencing of this TCR beta chain was carried out in a study of T cell clonotyping in hematopoietic cell transplantation. Overall study results and limits: Recipient TCR diversity dropped after transplant; expanded clonotypes rose from day 30 to 180.

TCRdb's copy holds only in-frame clones and misses some; the assay was immunoSEQ multiplex PCR. The data contain some 5,800 clones, roughly nine tenths of them singletons. Remarks on this clone: Its matching antigen is unknown.

Trimming removed 2 bases at V and 1 base at J, with 10 bases between. The CDR3 is made up of 15 amino acids. From germline, CDR1 is SGHDT and CDR2 YYEEEE. This material consisted of peripheral blood mononuclear cells, taken 180 days after allogeneic stem cell transplant. The rearrangement uses TRBV5-6 and TRBJ1-5; D is possibly TRBD1 (6 bases). This receptor was taken from a female patient aged 45-60 years who had an allogeneic stem cell transplant from an unrelated donor, so the T cells may come from the graft donor. Some clones in this sample may be carry-over from other donors' samples. For the CDR3, the DNA is TGTGCCAGCAGCTTCGGACAGACAAGCAATCAGCCCCAGCATTTT. Translation gives CASSFGQTSNQPQHF.